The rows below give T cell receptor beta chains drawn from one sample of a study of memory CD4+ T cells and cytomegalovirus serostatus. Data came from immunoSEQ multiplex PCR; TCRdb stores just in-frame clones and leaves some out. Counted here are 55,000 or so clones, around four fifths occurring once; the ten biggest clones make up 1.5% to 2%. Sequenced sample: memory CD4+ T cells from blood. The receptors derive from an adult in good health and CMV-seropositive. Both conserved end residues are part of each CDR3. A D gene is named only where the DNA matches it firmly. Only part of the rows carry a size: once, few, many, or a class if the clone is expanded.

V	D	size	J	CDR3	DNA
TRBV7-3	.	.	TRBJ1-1	CASSLTRDTEAFF	TGTGCCAGCAGCTTAACCCGGGACACTGAAGCTTTCTTT
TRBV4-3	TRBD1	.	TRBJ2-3	CASSQDLVGTGTADTQYF	TGCGCCAGCAGCCAAGATCTTGTAGGGACAGGGACGGCAGATACGCAGTATTTT
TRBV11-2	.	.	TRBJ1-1	CASSQGGGGTEAFF	TGTGCCAGCAGCCAGGGAGGAGGGGGCACTGAAGCTTTCTTT
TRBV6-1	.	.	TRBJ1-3	CASSARDNTRNTIYF	TGTGCCAGCAGTGCGCGGGACAACACAAGAAACACCATATATTTT
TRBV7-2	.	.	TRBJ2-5	CASSLVGPGALQETQYF	TGTGCCAGCAGCTTAGTCGGACCGGGGGCCCTCCAAGAGACCCAGTACTTC
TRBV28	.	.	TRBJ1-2	CASSLFVPPYGYTF	TGTGCCAGCAGTTTATTCGTGCCTCCGTATGGATACACCTTC
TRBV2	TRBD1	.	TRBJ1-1	CASSITGTGNTEAFF	TGTGCCAGCAGTATTACCGGGACAGGGAACACTGAAGCTTTCTTT
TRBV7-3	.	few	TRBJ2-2	CASSYTNTGELFF	TGTGCCAGCAGCTACACGAACACCGGGGAGCTGTTTTTT
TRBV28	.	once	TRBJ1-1	CASSFVSATDNTEAFF	TGTGCCAGCAGTTTCGTCTCTGCGACAGATAACACTGAAGCTTTCTTT
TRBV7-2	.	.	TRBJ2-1	CASRPPGSYNEQFF	TGTGCCAGCCGGCCGCCAGGCTCCTACAATGAGCAGTTCTTC
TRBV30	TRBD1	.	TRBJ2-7	CAWNRGPYEQYF	TGTGCCTGGAACAGGGGTCCCTACGAGCAGTACTTC
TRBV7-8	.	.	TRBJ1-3	CASSSVSGNTIYF	TGTGCCAGCAGTTCGGTATCTGGAAACACCATATATTTT
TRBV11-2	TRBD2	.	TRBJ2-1	CASSLTSGTYNEQFF	TGTGCCAGCAGCTTAACAAGCGGGACCTACAATGAGCAGTTCTTC
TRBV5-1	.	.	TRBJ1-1	CASSLESGYSEAFF	TGCGCCAGCAGCTTGGAATCGGGGTATTCTGAAGCTTTCTTT
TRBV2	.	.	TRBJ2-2	CASSVLPGRMTGELFF	TGTGCCAGCAGCGTTCTCCCGGGACGGATGACCGGGGAGCTGTTTTTT
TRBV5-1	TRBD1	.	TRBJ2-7	CASSVDRFYEQYF	TGCGCCAGCAGCGTGGACAGGTTCTACGAGCAGTACTTC
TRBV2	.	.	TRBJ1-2	CASSDFGSYGYTF	TGTGCCAGCAGTGATTTCGGAAGCTATGGCTACACCTTC
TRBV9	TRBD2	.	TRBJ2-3	CASSVVAGRGDTQYF	TGTGCCAGCAGCGTAGTAGCGGGGAGAGGGGATACGCAGTATTTT
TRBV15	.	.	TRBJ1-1	CATSRDLRNTEAFF	TGTGCCACCAGCAGAGATTTACGGAACACTGAAGCTTTCTTT
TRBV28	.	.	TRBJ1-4	CASTNTPQGTNEKLFF	TGTGCCAGCACCAATACACCTCAGGGGACTAATGAAAAACTGTTTTTT
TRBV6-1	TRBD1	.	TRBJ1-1	CASSLGQGGNTEAFF	TGTGCCAGCAGTCTAGGACAGGGCGGGAACACTGAAGCTTTCTTT
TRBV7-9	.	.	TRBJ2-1	CASSLASRAGGYNEQFF	TGTGCCAGCAGCTTAGCTTCTCGGGCAGGGGGGTACAATGAGCAGTTCTTC
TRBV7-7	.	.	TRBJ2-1	CASSAGNGGYNEQFF	TGTGCCAGCAGCGCGGGTAATGGAGGGTACAATGAGCAGTTCTTC
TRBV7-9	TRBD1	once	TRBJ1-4	CASSKTQGEGHEKLFF	TGTGCCAGCAGCAAAACTCAGGGGGAGGGTCATGAAAAACTGTTTTTT
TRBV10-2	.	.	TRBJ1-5	CASSEQGLDRSNQPQHF	TGCGCCAGCAGTGAACAGGGACTGGATCGTAGCAATCAGCCCCAGCATTTT
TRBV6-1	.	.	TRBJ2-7	CASSENRPYEQYF	TGTGCCAGCAGTGAAAACAGACCCTACGAGCAGTACTTC
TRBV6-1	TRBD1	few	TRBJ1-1	CASKDTGGWNTEAFF	TGTGCCAGCAAAGACACAGGGGGCTGGAACACTGAAGCTTTCTTT
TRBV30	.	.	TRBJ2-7	CAWSGGVAYEQYF	TGTGCCTGGAGTGGGGGGGTCGCCTACGAGCAGTACTTC
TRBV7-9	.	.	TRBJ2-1	CASSLLVSFHPLVDEQFF	TGTGCCAGCAGCTTACTAGTTTCTTTCCACCCCCTTGTCGATGAGCAGTTCTTC
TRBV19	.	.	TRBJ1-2	CASTTNRAWGYTF	TGTGCCAGTACTACCAACAGGGCTTGGGGCTACACCTTC
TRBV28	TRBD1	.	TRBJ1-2	CASSLLGGQNYGYTF	TGTGCCAGCAGTTTACTCGGGGGACAGAACTATGGCTACACCTTC
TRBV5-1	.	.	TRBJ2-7	CASRTFMDSYEQYF	TGCGCCAGCAGAACGTTCATGGACAGCTACGAGCAGTACTTC
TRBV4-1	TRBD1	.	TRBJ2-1	CASSQVGQGRFF	TGCGCCAGCAGCCAGGTAGGACAGGGAAGGTTCTTC
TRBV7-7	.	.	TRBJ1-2	CASSIWYDSVFNYGYTF	TGTGCTAGCAGTATCTGGTATGACAGTGTTTTTAACTATGGCTACACCTTC
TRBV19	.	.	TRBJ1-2	CAPQAGDGYTF	TGTGCCCCACAGGCAGGGGATGGCTACACCTTC
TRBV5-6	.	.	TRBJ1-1	CASSLVDRRNTEAFF	TGTGCCAGCAGCTTGGTCGACAGGCGGAACACTGAAGCTTTCTTT
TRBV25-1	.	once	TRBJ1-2	CASSDQAYRGYTF	TGTGCCAGCAGTGATCAGGCTTATCGGGGCTACACCTTC
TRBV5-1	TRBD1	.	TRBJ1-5	CASSLGTGSNQPQHF	TGCGCCAGCAGCCTAGGGACAGGGAGCAATCAGCCCCAGCATTTT
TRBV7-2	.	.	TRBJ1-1	CASSLNGYTEAFF	TGTGCCAGCAGCTTAAACGGATATACTGAAGCTTTCTTT
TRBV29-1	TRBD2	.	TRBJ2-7	CSVGTSSYEQYF	TGCAGCGTCGGGACTAGCTCCTACGAGCAGTACTTC
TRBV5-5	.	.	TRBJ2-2	CASSTGHANTGELFF	TGTGCCAGCAGTACGGGACACGCGAACACCGGGGAGCTGTTTTTT
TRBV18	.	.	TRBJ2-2	CASSPREGGHTGELFF	TGTGCCAGCTCACCGCGAGAGGGGGGGCACACCGGGGAGCTGTTTTTT
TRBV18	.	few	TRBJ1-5	CASSPPGGNQPQHF	TGTGCCAGCTCACCACCCGGTGGCAATCAGCCCCAGCATTTT
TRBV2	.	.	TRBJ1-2	CASSETSSAGSKGYTF	TGTGCCAGCAGTGAAACCTCTTCCGCAGGGTCTAAAGGCTACACCTTC
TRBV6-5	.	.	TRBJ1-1	CASSSLGGGWNTEAFF	TGTGCCAGCAGTTCTTTAGGGGGGGGCTGGAACACTGAAGCTTTCTTT
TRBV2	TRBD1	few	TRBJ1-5	CASGTDSNQPQHF	TGTGCCAGCGGGACAGATAGCAATCAGCCCCAGCATTTT
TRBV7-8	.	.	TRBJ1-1	CASSPLLDSMNTEAFF	TGTGCCAGCAGCCCCCTCCTGGACAGCATGAACACTGAAGCTTTCTTT
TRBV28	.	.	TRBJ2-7	CASSLAGNSYEQYF	TGTGCCAGCAGTTTGGCGGGGAACTCCTACGAGCAGTACTTC
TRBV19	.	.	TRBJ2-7	CASSRTGTSYEQYF	TGTGCCAGTAGTAGAACCGGGACCTCCTACGAGCAGTACTTC
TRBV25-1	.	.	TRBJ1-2	CASSSSDGTYGYTF	TGTGCCAGCAGTTCCTCGGACGGGACCTATGGCTACACCTTC
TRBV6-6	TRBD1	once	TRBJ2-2	CASMDRVGTGELFF	TGTGCCAGCATGGACAGGGTTGGGACCGGGGAGCTGTTTTTT
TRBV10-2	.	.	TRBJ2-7	CASGRGPEQYF	TGCGCCAGTGGGCGGGGGCCTGAGCAGTACTTC
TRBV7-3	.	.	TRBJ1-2	CASSLVGLVGYTF	TGTGCCAGCAGCCTCGTGGGCTTGGTTGGCTACACCTTC
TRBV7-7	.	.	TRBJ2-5	CASSSGGSNQETQYF	TGTGCTAGCAGCTCAGGGGGGAGTAACCAAGAGACCCAGTACTTC
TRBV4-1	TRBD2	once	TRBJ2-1	CASSQEGGREQFF	TGCGCCAGCAGCCAAGAGGGCGGGAGGGAGCAGTTCTTC